Listed here are 12 T cell receptor beta chains from one sample, sequenced in a study of cytomegalovirus exposure and HLA in healthy donors. The PCR used 60 Vbeta and 13 Jbeta primers. Clones were read by immunoSEQ multiplex PCR, and TCRdb kept only the in-frame ones, dropping some. The sample lists some 140,000 clones, over 65% occurring once. The sample comprised PBMCs. Receptors were obtained from a man younger than 40 in good health and CMV-seronegative.

V usage is TRBV7-9 and J usage is TRBJ2-7; TRBD1 matches at 7 bases. V was clipped by 5 bases and J by 0 bases; unmatched bases: 10. The CDR3 extends over 16 amino acids. Germline assignment: CDR1 SEHNR and CDR2 FQNEAQ (reference sequence). CDR3 nucleotide sequence: TGTGCCAGCAGCCCCTCTTCCGGGACAGACTCCTACGAGCAGTACTTC. Residues: CASSPSSGTDSYEQYF. The complete variable domain, with remaining parts taken from reference TRBV7-9 and TRBJ2-7, reads DTGVSQNPRHKITKRGQNVTFRCDPISEHNRLYWYRQTLGQGPEFLTYFQNEAQLEKSRLLSDRFSAERPKGSFSTLEIQRTEQGDSAMYLCASSPSSGTDSYEQYFGPGTRLTVT.

The rearrangement uses TRBV27 and TRBJ2-3, with a weak D call TRBD2 (7 bases). The V end lost 8 bases, the J end lost 3 bases, and 18 bases lay between the germline ends. From germline, CDR1 is MNHEY and CDR2 SMNVEV (reference sequence). The CDR3 spans 15 residues. CDR3: CASGFSGGHTDTQYF. CDR3 in DNA: TGTGCCAGCGGATTTTCGGGGGGCCATACAGATACGCAGTATTTT.

This rearrangement joins TRBV9 to TRBJ2-1, with D tentatively TRBD2 (7 bases). CDR3 size: 17 residues. In germline, CDR1 is SGDLS, CDR2 YYNGEE. Trimming stripped 3 bases from V and 4 bases from J, with 20 bases between. The CDR3 protein is CASSAQGGAGLYNEQFF. CDR3 nucleotide sequence: TGTGCCAGCAGCGCCCAAGGGGGGGCAGGGTTATACAATGAGCAGTTCTTC.

V usage is TRBV5-1 and J usage is TRBJ2-7, with D perhaps TRBD2 (5 bases). The CDR3 sequence is 14 residues long. V shed 0 bases and J shed 2 bases, with 9 bases lying between them. Germline CDR1 SGHRS, CDR2 YFSETQ. The CDR3 protein is CASSLAPGTYEQYF. DNA for the CDR3: TGCGCCAGCAGCTTGGCCCCGGGGACCTACGAGCAGTACTTC.

This sequence joins TRBV19 and TRBJ1-6; D gene ambiguous. Germline CDR1 LNHDA, CDR2 SQIVND (reference sequence). The CDR3 runs to 14 residues. V was pared by 5 bases and J by 0 bases, with 5 bases between. The CDR3 region has the DNA TGTGCCAGTAGTGTCAGCTCCTATAATTCACCCCTCCACTTT. Translating it yields CASSVSSYNSPLHF.

A single count supports this clone. The chain has TRBV5-1 and TRBJ1-1; 8 bases match TRBD1. CDR3 length: 14 residues. The germline V gene has CDR1 SGHRS and CDR2 YFSETQ. The J segment lost 5 bases and the V segment lost 4 bases, leaving 7 bases of the junction unmatched. DNA for the CDR3: TGCGCCAGCAGCCGGACAGGGATTTTTACTGAAGCTTTCTTT. Residues: CASSRTGIFTEAFF.

Note on this clone: A read error may account for a junction end that differs from germline. This chain joins TRBV7-7 and TRBJ2-7; 9 nucleotides agree with TRBD1. The CDR3 is 14 residues long. Germline V gene data show CDR1 as SSHAT and CDR2 as FNYEAQ (reference sequence). CDR3 nucleotides: TGTGCTAGCAGCCCGGGACAGGGCGGGTACGAGCAGTACTTC. The encoded protein is CASSPGQGGYEQYF.

CDR3 loop: CASSDGGAQPQHF. The CDR3 DNA is TGTGCCAGCAGTGACGGGGGGGCTCAGCCCCAGCATTTT. The V and J genes are TRBV6-1 and TRBJ1-5; perhaps TRBD1 as D (6 bases). The germline V and J ends were trimmed by 3 bases and 6 bases, with 9 bases remaining between them. The CDR3 has 13 residues. The germline gives CDR1 MNHNS, CDR2 SASEGT.

The chain recombines TRBV5-1 with TRBJ2-7, with TRBD1 matching 8 bases. V shed 5 bases and J 4 bases; nucleotides not matched to a gene: 8. The CDR3 consists of 14 residues. Germline loops: CDR1 SGHRS, CDR2 YFSETQ. DNA of the CDR3: TGCGCCAGCAGGCCGGACAGGGAACGGTACGAGCAGTACTTC. This gives the protein CASRPDRERYEQYF.

This rearrangement joins TRBV10-3 to TRBJ2-7; D remains ambiguous. Germline V gene lookup returns CDR1 ENHRY and CDR2 SYGVKD. The V and J ends lost 8 bases and 9 bases respectively, with 14 bases between them. The CDR3 sequence is 11 residues long. CDR3 nucleotide sequence: TGTGCCATCCTTACCCACATCGTGCAGTACTTC. It encodes CAILTHIVQYF.

This clone was seen once. V and J are TRBV30 and TRBJ2-2; 8 bases are a match to TRBD2. V was pared by 0 bases and J by 0 bases, with 0 bases of the junction left unmatched. The length of the CDR3 is 15 residues. From germline, CDR1 is GTSNPN and CDR2 SVGIG (reference sequence). The CDR3 DNA sequence: TGTGCCTGGAGTGTACTAGCGGCGAACACCGGGGAGCTGTTTTTT. It specifies CAWSVLAANTGELFF.

This clone was seen a handful of times. CDR3 in amino acids: CASSYNRGSYEQYF. The CDR3 coding sequence is TGTGCCAGCAGTTACAACAGGGGGAGCTACGAGCAGTACTTC. The chain couples TRBV6-5 to TRBJ2-7; 8 bases are a match to TRBD1. Germline assignment: CDR1 MNHEY and CDR2 SVGAGI. J lost 3 bases, V lost 2 bases, and 3 bases had no gene match. The CDR3 loop spans 14 amino acids.